The 23 T cell receptor beta chains below come from one sample, sequenced in a study of monozygotic twins with inflammatory bowel disease. TCRdb reworked the 5' RACE reads into one entry per CDR3 protein, no DNA. This table lists roughly 320,000 distinct CDR3 sequences. The sequenced sample consisted of blood. The receptors stem from a human donor with ulcerative colitis or Crohn's disease, or a healthy co-twin of an affected twin (not recorded which).

V is TRBV7-2 and J is TRBJ2-3; TCRdb indicates TRBD2, and absent DNA this call remains unverified. There are 15 residues in the CDR3. The germline gives CDR1 SGHTA, CDR2 FQGNSA. CDR3 sequence reads: CASRPSGGARDTQYF.

The chain recombines TRBV7-8 with TRBJ2-7; the TRBD1 assignment by TCRdb is unverifiable without DNA. The length of the CDR3 is 15 residues. In germline, CDR1 is SGHVS, CDR2 FQNEAQ. CDR3 residues: CASSLRQGVSYEQYF.

The rearrangement joins TRBV6-6 to TRBJ2-7. CDR3 length: 14 residues. CDR1 is MNHNY, CDR2 SVGAGI, per germline (reference sequence). CDR3 loop: CASNLIGSDYEQYF.

The rearrangement joins TRBV28 to TRBJ2-1; TCRdb lists TRBD2, though no DNA is available to test this call. Germline assignment: CDR1 MDHEN and CDR2 SYDVKM. The CDR3 has 11 residues. This CDR3 reads CASSSSGEQFF.

The chain joins TRBV11-3 to TRBJ2-7; the TCRdb call, TRBD2, lacks DNA for checking. The V gene's germline CDR1 is SGHNT and CDR2 YENEEA. This CDR3 has 14 amino acids. The chain's CDR3 is CASSSSGGTYEQYF.

The chain couples TRBV12-3 or TRBV12-4 to TRBJ1-2. The length of the CDR3 is 12 residues. This chain's CDR3 is CASSLRLYGYTF.

The gene calls are TRBV20-1 and TRBJ2-5; TCRdb selects TRBD2, and the lack of DNA leaves this call unchecked. The CDR3 runs to 13 residues. Germline CDR1 is DFQATT and CDR2 is SNEGSKA (reference sequence). This chain's CDR3 is CSVPRGLAGGQYF.

The rearrangement joins TRBV4-3 to TRBJ2-7; TCRdb designates TRBD1, a call that cannot be tested without DNA. The CDR3 length is 14 residues. From germline, CDR1 is LGHNA and CDR2 YSLEER. The CDR3 here is CASSRGQGKYEQYF.

The rearrangement links TRBV28 to TRBJ1-1; TCRdb indicates TRBD1, and absent DNA this call remains unverified. The CDR3 covers 14 residues. Looked up from germline, CDR1 is MDHEN and CDR2 is SYDVKM. CDR3: CASSLTGARTEAFF.

This rearrangement joins TRBV12-3 or TRBV12-4 to TRBJ1-2; the TCRdb D gene call, TRBD1, has no DNA to confirm it. The CDR3 covers 14 residues. CDR3 region: CASSLADRAYGYTF.

The V and J genes are TRBV7-9 and TRBJ2-7; lacking DNA, the TRBD2 call made by TCRdb goes unchecked. Per the germline V gene, CDR1 is SEHNR and CDR2 is FQNEAQ (reference sequence). CDR3 length: 15 residues. The CDR3 loop is CASSGPGTRSYEQYF.

This chain links TRBV3-1 with TRBJ2-7; TCRdb selects TRBD1, and the lack of DNA leaves this call unchecked. The germline gives CDR1 LGHDT, CDR2 YNNKEL (reference sequence). The CDR3 is 14 amino acids. CDR3 loop: CASSGDRAKYEQYF.

This chain joins TRBV12-3 or TRBV12-4 and TRBJ2-3; TCRdb's D call of TRBD2 is untestable without DNA. The CDR3 extends over 16 amino acids. This CDR3 reads CASSESAGGGTDTQYF.

The CDR3 reads CASSYSLGQYF. The chain carries TRBV6-2 or TRBV6-3 and TRBJ2-7. The CDR3 runs to 11 residues. Germline loops: CDR1 MNHEY, CDR2 SVGEGT.

The CDR3 is CASSSRLRGAGNEQFF. The V and J genes are TRBV12-3 or TRBV12-4 and TRBJ2-1; without DNA, the TCRdb call of TRBD1 cannot be checked. The CDR3 is 16 residues long.

The V gene is TRBV7-2, the J gene TRBJ2-7; there is no DNA to check the TCRdb D call of TRBD2. The CDR3 consists of 15 residues. In germline, CDR1 is SGHTA, CDR2 FQGNSA. CDR3 in amino acids: CASSSTSGRAIEQYF.

The chain employs TRBV20-1 and TRBJ1-2; TCRdb outputs TRBD1, but without DNA this stays unchecked. Germline V lookup: CDR1 DFQATT, CDR2 SNEGSKA (reference sequence). The CDR3 is 13 amino acids. CDR3 sequence reads: CSARDGANYGYTF.

The chain joins TRBV12-3 or TRBV12-4 to TRBJ2-5; TCRdb names TRBD1, which stays unverified in the absence of DNA. The CDR3 runs to 14 residues. The CDR3 loop is CASSFVYGAETQYF.

Here the CDR3 reads CAIFDGADTQYF. The chain carries TRBV10-3 and TRBJ2-3. This CDR3 region has 12 residues. Germline V gene lookup returns CDR1 ENHRY and CDR2 SYGVKD.

This chain connects TRBV3-1 to TRBJ2-7; TCRdb outputs TRBD1, but without DNA this stays unchecked. The CDR3 sequence is 12 residues long. From germline, CDR1 is LGHDT and CDR2 YNNKEL (reference sequence). The CDR3 region is CASMGQGYEQYF.

The genes are TRBV5-6 and TRBJ2-2. Germline V gene lookup returns CDR1 SGHDT and CDR2 YYEEEE. The CDR3 runs to 16 residues. CDR3 residues: CASSLDQLGNTGELFF.

V usage is TRBV7-2 and J usage is TRBJ1-1. CDR3 size: 15 residues. The germline V gene has CDR1 SGHTA and CDR2 FQGNSA. The chain's CDR3 is CASSSGGPMNTEAFF.

The CDR3 loop reads CASSLQVTDSYTF. This chain connects TRBV7-2 to TRBJ1-2. CDR1 SGHTA and CDR2 FQGNSA come from the germline V gene. This CDR3 is built from 13 residues.